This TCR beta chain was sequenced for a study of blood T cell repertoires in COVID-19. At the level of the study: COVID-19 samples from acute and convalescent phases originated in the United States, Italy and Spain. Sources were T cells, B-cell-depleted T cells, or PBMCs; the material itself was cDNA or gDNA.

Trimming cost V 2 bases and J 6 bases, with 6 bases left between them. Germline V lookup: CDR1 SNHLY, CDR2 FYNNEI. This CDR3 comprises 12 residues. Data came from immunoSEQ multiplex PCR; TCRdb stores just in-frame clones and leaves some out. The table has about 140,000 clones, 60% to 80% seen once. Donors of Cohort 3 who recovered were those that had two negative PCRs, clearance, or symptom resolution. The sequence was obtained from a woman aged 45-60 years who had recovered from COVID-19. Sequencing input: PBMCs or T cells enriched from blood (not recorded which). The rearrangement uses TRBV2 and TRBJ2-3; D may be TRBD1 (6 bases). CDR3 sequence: CASSEQGDTQYF. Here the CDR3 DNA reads TGTGCCAGCAGTGAACAGGGGGATACGCAGTATTTT.